Following are 18 T cell receptor beta chains from one sample sequenced in a study of T cell responses to AZD1222 COVID-19 vaccine. Assay: immunoSEQ multiplex PCR; the TCRdb copy retains only in-frame clones and omits some. The data show 120,000 to 150,000 clones, with 88% seen just once and approximately 5.6% held by the top ten. The starting material was peripheral blood, obtained 28 days after the second dose of the MenACWY control vaccine. These receptors came from an adult who received the MenACWY meningococcal vaccine as a control.

The chain combines TRBV7-2 with TRBJ2-7; 8 positions agree with TRBD2. The germline V gene has CDR1 SGHTA and CDR2 FQGNSA. V lost 4 bases and J lost 2; bases outside the gene matches: 10. CDR3 size: 16 residues. The CDR3 coding sequence is TGTGCCAGCAGCTCCACTCTAGCGGGCGCTGCCTACGAGCAGTACTTC. This encodes CASSSTLAGAAYEQYF. The entire variable domain, with the rest obtained from reference TRBV7-2 and TRBJ2-7, is as follows: GAGVSQSPSNKVTEKGKDVELRCDPISGHTALYWYRQSLGQGLEFLIYFQGNSAPDKSGLPSDRFSAERTGGSVSTLTIQRTQQEDSAVYLCASSSTLAGAAYEQYFGPGTRLTVT.

V and J are TRBV19 and TRBJ1-5, with D possibly being TRBD1 (6 bases). Germline V lookup: CDR1 LNHDA, CDR2 SQIVND (reference sequence). Trimming cost V 3 bases and J 5 bases, with 11 bases left between them. The CDR3 runs to 14 residues. In nucleotides, the CDR3 is TGTGCCAGTAGTATGGGCCAGGGGTATCAGCCCCAGCATTTT. Protein product: CASSMGQGYQPQHF. The variable domain in full, completed from reference TRBV19 and TRBJ1-5, reads DGGITQSPKYLFRKEGQNVTLSCEQNLNHDAMYWYRQDPGQGLRLIYYSQIVNDFQKGDIAEGYSVSREKKESFPLTVTSAQKNPTAFYLCASSMGQGYQPQHFGDGTRLSIL.

This chain links TRBV18 with TRBJ2-5; D unclear. V was cut by 3 bases and J by 5 bases, with 13 bases left in between. The CDR3 spans 14 residues. Per germline, CDR1 KGHSH and CDR2 LQKENI. CDR3 sequence (DNA): TGTGCCAGCTCACCCGTAGCTTCCCCCGAGACCCAGTACTTC. Amino acid sequence: CASSPVASPETQYF.

J is TRBJ2-1 and V is TRBV11-3; weak D call: TRBD1 (5 bases). Germline assignment: CDR1 SGHNT and CDR2 YENEEA. This CDR3 spans 14 amino acids. Trimming removed 5 bases at V and 13 bases at J, with 21 bases between. Written as DNA, the CDR3 is TGTGCCAGCAGCCTAAGAGATGGGGCGCAGTCCCAGTTCTTC. Translation: CASSLRDGAQSQFF. Based on the CDR3 plus reference TRBV11-3 and TRBJ2-1, the full variable domain is EAGVVQSPRYKIIEKKQPVAFWCNPISGHNTLYWYLQNLGQGPELLIRYENEEAVDDSQLPKDRFSAERLKGVDSTLKIQPAELGDSAVYLCASSLRDGAQSQFFGPGTRLTVL.

The chain recombines TRBV27 with TRBJ1-5; TRBD1 is a possible D gene (5 bases). This CDR3 has 15 amino acids. Trimming pared 3 bases from V and 0 bases from J, leaving 9 bases between. Germline-derived CDR1 and CDR2 are MNHEY and SMNVEV (reference sequence). This CDR3 is CASSFQGYSNQPQHF. Written as DNA, the CDR3 is TGTGCCAGCAGTTTTCAGGGTTATAGCAATCAGCCCCAGCATTTT.

The chain couples TRBV2 to TRBJ1-2; tentative D call: TRBD1 (5 bases). The germline CDR1 and CDR2 sequences are SNHLY and FYNNEI. The germline V and J ends were trimmed by 4 bases and 13 bases, with 25 bases remaining between them. This CDR3 has 15 amino acids. Written as DNA, the CDR3 is TGTGCCAGCAGTGTGACGGGACGGACGGGGTTTGGGGCCACCTTC. Residues: CASSVTGRTGFGATF.

This chain joins TRBV15 and TRBJ2-3, with D unresolved. The V gene lost 1 base and the J gene lost 1 base, with 6 bases spanning the gap. The CDR3 totals 14 residues. Germline-derived CDR1 and CDR2 are LNHNV and YYDKDF (reference sequence). CDR3 amino acids: CATSRGDGTDTQYF. CDR3 coding DNA: TGTGCCACCAGCAGAGGAGACGGCACAGATACGCAGTATTTT. Filled out from reference TRBV15 and TRBJ2-3, the complete variable domain reads DAMVIQNPRYQVTQFGKPVTLSCSQTLNHNVMYWYQQKSSQAPKLLFHYYDKDFNNEADTPDNFQSRRPNTSFCFLDIRSPGLGDTAMYLCATSRGDGTDTQYFGPGTRLTVL.

This sequence joins TRBV2 and TRBJ1-1; D gene uncertain. This CDR3 is built from 13 residues. The germline gives CDR1 SNHLY, CDR2 FYNNEI. Trimming shortened V by 8 bases and J by 0 bases, and 10 bases separated the two germline ends. The CDR3, as DNA: TGTGCCAGCGGTCGTGAGGTGAACACTGAAGCTTTCTTT. Amino acid sequence: CASGREVNTEAFF.

This chain joins TRBV10-3 and TRBJ2-7; 11 nucleotides align to TRBD2. Germline assignment: CDR1 ENHRY and CDR2 SYGVKD. The CDR3 runs to 15 residues. After removal of 6 bases from V and 2 bases from J, the junction contained 6 bases not matched to a gene. CDR3 sequence reads: CAIRGSGRGTYEQYF. CDR3 in DNA: TGTGCCATCAGGGGTAGCGGGAGGGGAACCTACGAGCAGTACTTC.

The V and J genes are TRBV6-1 and TRBJ2-5, with TRBD2 as a possible D gene (7 bases). V lost 2 bases, J lost 9 bases, and 10 bases lay in between. The CDR3 has 12 amino acids. The germline V gene encodes CDR1 MNHNS and CDR2 SASEGT. The CDR3 nucleotides read TGTGCCAGCAGTGAATTCGGGGGGCCCCAGTACTTC. It is translated as CASSEFGGPQYF.

The V call is TRBV5-1, the J call TRBJ2-3, with 8 bases that match TRBD2. The CDR3 is 18 residues long. Germline V CDR1 and CDR2: SGHRS, YFSETQ. V dropped 0 bases and J dropped 1; count of bases not matched to a gene: 10. CDR3 nucleotides: TGCGCCAGCAGCTTGGGACCCCTAAGGCGGGGGGGCACAGATACGCAGTATTTT. The encoded protein is CASSLGPLRRGGTDTQYF.

V usage is TRBV27 and J usage is TRBJ2-7, with 8 bases fitting TRBD1. V was pared by 5 bases and J by 3 bases, with 0 bases of the junction left unmatched. CDR1 and CDR2 (germline): MNHEY, SMNVEV (reference sequence). CDR3 length: 12 residues. CDR3 in DNA: TGTGCCAGCAGTACAGGGGGCTACGAGCAGTACTTC. This translates into CASSTGGYEQYF.

The V gene is TRBV14, the J gene TRBJ2-5; D unresolved. The ends were cut back, 4 bases at V and 2 bases at J, with 2 bases in the middle. Germline V lookup: CDR1 SGHDN, CDR2 FVKESK. CDR3 length equals 11 residues. CDR3 in amino acids: CASSRQETQYF. CDR3 DNA sequence: TGTGCCAGCAGCCGTCAAGAGACCCAGTACTTC.

A single count supports this clone. The V call is TRBV10-3, the J call TRBJ2-7; the D is unclear. The V end lost 0 bases, the J end lost 5 bases, and 2 bases lay between the germline ends. Germline CDR1 and CDR2: ENHRY and SYGVKD. The CDR3 is 11 amino acids. The CDR3 coding sequence is TGTGCCATCAGTGAGTCGCACGAGCAGTACTTC. It is translated as CAISESHEQYF.

The genes are TRBV3-1 (or the pseudogene TRBV3-2) and TRBJ2-5, with D uncertain. V lost 0 bases and J 5 bases, leaving 10 bases between the germline ends. CDR3 length: 14 amino acids. CDR1 is LGHDT and CDR2 is YNNKEL in the germline V gene (reference sequence). The CDR3 DNA follows: TGTGCCAGCAGCCAAGACGTCGCGGCGGAGACCCAGTACTTC. This gives the protein CASSQDVAAETQYF.

The chain employs TRBV19 and TRBJ1-5, with 7 bases lining up with TRBD1. CDR1 and CDR2 from the germline V gene are LNHDA and SQIVND (reference sequence). J lost 2 bases, V lost 3 bases, and 4 bases had no gene match. CDR3 length: 15 residues. The CDR3 protein is CASSIPRGGNQPQHF. The CDR3 nucleotides read TGTGCCAGTAGTATCCCCAGGGGGGGCAATCAGCCCCAGCATTTT.

The chain links TRBV6-7 to TRBJ1-1, with D perhaps TRBD1 (5 bases). TRBV6-7 is flagged as an ORF with uncertain function. V lost 0 bases to trimming and J lost 1 base, with 21 bases between them. CDR3 length: 19 amino acids. CDR3 sequence (DNA): TGTGCCAGCAGTTACTCAGGAGGGGTGGGAGCCCCATGGAACACTGAAGCTTTCTTT. Translating gives CASSYSGGVGAPWNTEAFF.

The chain joins TRBV7-2 to TRBJ1-4; D remains unclear. V gave up 5 bases and J gave up 3 bases, with 13 bases separating them. The germline V gene has CDR1 SGHTA and CDR2 FQGNSA. There are 15 residues in the CDR3. The CDR3: CASSQVGWSNEKLFF. As DNA, the CDR3 is TGTGCCAGCAGCCAGGTGGGGTGGTCTAATGAAAAACTGTTTTTT.